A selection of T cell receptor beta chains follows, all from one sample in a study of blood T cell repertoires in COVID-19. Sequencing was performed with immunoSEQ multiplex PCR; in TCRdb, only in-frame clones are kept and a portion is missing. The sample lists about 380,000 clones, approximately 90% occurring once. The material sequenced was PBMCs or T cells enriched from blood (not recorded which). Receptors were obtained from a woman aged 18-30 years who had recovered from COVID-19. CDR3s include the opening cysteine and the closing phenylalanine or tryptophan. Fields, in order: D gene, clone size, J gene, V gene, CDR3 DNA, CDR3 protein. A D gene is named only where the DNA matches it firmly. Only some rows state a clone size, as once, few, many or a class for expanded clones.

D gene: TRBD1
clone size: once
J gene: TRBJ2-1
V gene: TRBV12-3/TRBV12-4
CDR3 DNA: TGTGCCAGCAGTCCCTGGGACAGCAATGAGCAGTTCTTC
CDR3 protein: CASSPWDSNEQFF

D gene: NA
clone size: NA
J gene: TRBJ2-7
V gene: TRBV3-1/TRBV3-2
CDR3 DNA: TGTGCCAGCAGCTCACTACCCTACGAGCAGTACTTC
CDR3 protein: CASSSLPYEQYF

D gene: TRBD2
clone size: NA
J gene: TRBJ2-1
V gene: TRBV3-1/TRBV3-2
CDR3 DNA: TGTGCCAGCAGCTCGGACCGTCAGGAGCGGGGGGTCCGCAATGAGCAGTTCTTC
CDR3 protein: CASSSDRQERGVRNEQFF

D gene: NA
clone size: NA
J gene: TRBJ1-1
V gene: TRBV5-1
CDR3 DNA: TGCGCCAGCAGTGCCTCTTATCAGGGGAACACTGAAGCTTTCTTT
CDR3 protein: CASSASYQGNTEAFF

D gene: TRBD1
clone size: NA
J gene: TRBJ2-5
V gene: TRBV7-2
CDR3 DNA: TGTGCCAGCAGCTTGCAGGGACAGGGGGATGAGACCCAGTACTTC
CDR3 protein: CASSLQGQGDETQYF

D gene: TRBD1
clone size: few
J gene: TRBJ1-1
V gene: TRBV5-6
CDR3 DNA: TGTGCCAGCCGGCCAGACAGGGGCCGGATGAACACTGAAGCTTTCTTT
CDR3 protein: CASRPDRGRMNTEAFF

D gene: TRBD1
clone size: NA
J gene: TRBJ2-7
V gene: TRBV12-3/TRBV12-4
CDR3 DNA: TGTGCCAGCAGTTCTTGGACAGGGGACGAGCAGTACTTC
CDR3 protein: CASSSWTGDEQYF

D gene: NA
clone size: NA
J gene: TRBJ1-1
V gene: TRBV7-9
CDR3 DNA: TGTGCCAGCAGCCCACGGACTTCGCTACCGATAGGAACTGAAGCTTTCTTT
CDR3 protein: CASSPRTSLPIGTEAFF

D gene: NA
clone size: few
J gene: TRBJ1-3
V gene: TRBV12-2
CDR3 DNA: TGTGCAAGTCGCACCCGACAGGGGGCTGACGGAAACACCATATATTTT
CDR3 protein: CASRTRQGADGNTIYF

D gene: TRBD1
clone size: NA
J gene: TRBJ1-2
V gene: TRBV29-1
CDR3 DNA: TGCAGCGTTCAGGGGGCTGGGGGCTACACCTTC
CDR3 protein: CSVQGAGGYTF

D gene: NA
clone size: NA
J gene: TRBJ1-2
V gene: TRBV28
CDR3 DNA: TGTGCCAGCAGTTATCAGGGCTTAGCTAACTATGGCTACACCTTC
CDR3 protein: CASSYQGLANYGYTF

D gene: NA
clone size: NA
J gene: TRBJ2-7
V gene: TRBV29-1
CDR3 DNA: TGCAGCGTTGAATCCCAGGGATCATCCGGCGAGCAGTACTTC
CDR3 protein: CSVESQGSSGEQYF

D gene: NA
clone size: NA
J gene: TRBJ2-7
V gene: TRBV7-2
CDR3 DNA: TGTGCCAGCAGCAACGGTGGTTACGAGCAGTACTTC
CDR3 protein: CASSNGGYEQYF

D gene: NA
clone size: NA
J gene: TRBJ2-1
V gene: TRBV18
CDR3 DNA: TGTGCCAGCTCACCGTCCGGGGGAGATGAGCAGTTCTTC
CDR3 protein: CASSPSGGDEQFF

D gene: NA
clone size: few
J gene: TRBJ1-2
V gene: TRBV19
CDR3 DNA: TGTGCCAGTAGTATCACGGGTCCTAACTATGGCTACACCTTC
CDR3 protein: CASSITGPNYGYTF